This TCR beta chain was sequenced for a study of beta chain features in type 1 diabetes. Study details: In age, gender and cell yields, patients were similar to healthy donors. Regarding the study as a whole: More deletions and fewer insertions at VDJ junctions were seen in type 1 diabetes patients. Resolution of whether HLA type affects TCRB rearrangement was not achieved here. Across patients, naive, central memory and Treg TCRB repertoires exhibited apparently greater similarity than was observed across healthy donors. Shorter TCRB CDR3s, moderately but significantly so, were found in Type 1 diabetes patients in all four CD4+ subsets.

Sequenced material consisted of expressed TCRB transcripts (all of the isolated RNA was reverse transcribed). Method: immunoSEQ multiplex PCR; TCRdb's copy keeps in-frame clones and lacks some. Of a few hundred thousand clones in the sample, about a tenth were seen once. As for this clone: Its antigen is as yet unknown.

Germline V gene sequence: CDR1 SNHLY, CDR2 FYNNEI. V was trimmed by 7 bases and J by 0 bases, leaving 3 bases between them. The CDR3 sequence is 11 residues long. The genes are TRBV2 and TRBJ1-1; D is unresolved. Sequencing used naive CD4+ T cells from blood. This TCR derives from a man aged 30-40 years with type 1 diabetes. CDR3 loop: CASTVNTEAFF. DNA of the CDR3: TGTGCCAGCACGGTGAACACTGAAGCTTTCTTT.